This T cell receptor (beta chain) was sequenced during a study of blood T cell repertoires in COVID-19. Study summary: The samples span acute and convalescent COVID-19 from the United States, Italy and Spain.

Original data processing: Scientists estimated how many nucleated cells there were by amplifying reference gene primers. The protocol was immunoSEQ multiplex PCR, while the TCRdb copy is restricted to in-frame clones and leaves out a portion. V and J calls and clone size are those listed in that table; D and trimming were worked out from the DNA. The top ten clones hold roughly 4% of a sample with 350,000 or so clones, just over 85% of them seen once. Adults between roughly 18 and 100 years of age took part from under 30 US areas. Clinical history reported by participants formed the basis on which cohorts were assigned. The source of this sequence is a woman in her thirties or forties with acute COVID-19. The sample was PBMCs or T cells enriched from blood (not recorded which).

Here the CDR3 reads CASSLEGGYQETQYF. CDR3 coding DNA: TGTGCCAGCAGCTTAGAGGGGGGGTACCAAGAGACCCAGTACTTC. V usage is TRBV5-4 and J usage is TRBJ2-5, with D possibly being TRBD2 (7 bases). Germline V gives CDR1 SGHNT, CDR2 YYREEE (reference sequence). The V end was cut by 2 bases, the J end by 0 bases, with 11 bases between. The CDR3 is 15 amino acids.